One and the same sample provided the 21 T cell receptor beta chains below, sequenced in a study of T cell responses to AZD1222 COVID-19 vaccine. Measured with immunoSEQ multiplex PCR; TCRdb has only the in-frame clones, and not every one. In the table there are 170,000 or so clones, approximately 92% of which are singletons. The sequenced sample was peripheral blood, obtained 28 days after the second dose of the MenACWY control vaccine. The origin of the receptors is an adult who received the MenACWY meningococcal vaccine as a control.

V is TRBV4-1 and J is TRBJ1-2; 7 nucleotides align to TRBD1. This CDR3 region has 16 residues. The germline V gene has CDR1 MGHRA and CDR2 YSYEKL. V lost 4 bases to trimming and J lost 5 bases; unmatched junction nucleotides: 13. The CDR3 loop reads CASSLAEGQNLYGYTF. CDR3 bases: TGCGCCAGCAGCCTCGCTGAGGGACAGAACCTTTATGGCTACACCTTC.

J is TRBJ2-1 and V is TRBV12-3 or TRBV12-4; D is unclear. The V end was cut by 5 bases, the J end by 10 bases, with 9 bases between. The CDR3 runs to 11 residues. The CDR3, as DNA: TGTGCCAGCAGTCGGGTTGGGGAGCAGTTCTTC. It translates to CASSRVGEQFF.

The chain is built from TRBV3-1 (or the pseudogene TRBV3-2) and TRBJ1-2; maybe TRBD1 (6 bases). This CDR3 contains 15 residues. With 0 bases removed from V and 8 bases from J, the gap between germline ends came to 16 bases. Germline V gives CDR1 LGHDT, CDR2 YNNKEL (reference sequence). The CDR3 DNA reads as TGTGCCAGCAGCCAAGATGCTGGCAGGGGAGGGGGCTACACCTTC. Its protein product is CASSQDAGRGGGYTF.

V gene TRBV4-2 combines with J gene TRBJ2-3, with D unclear. From germline, CDR1 is LGHNA and CDR2 YNFKEQ. V lost 0 bases and J lost 3, with 13 bases in between. CDR3 size: 16 residues. CDR3 amino acids: CASSQDRGARTDTQYF. DNA for the CDR3: TGTGCCAGCAGCCAAGATCGAGGCGCCCGAACAGATACGCAGTATTTT.

Regarding this clone: At the DNA level, this CDR3 is encoded by other sequences in the same sample as well. This chain joins TRBV4-1 and TRBJ1-5, with 9 positions matching TRBD1. CDR1 and CDR2 (germline): MGHRA, YSYEKL. J was trimmed by 2 bases and V by 1 base; bases with no gene match: 3. CDR3 length: 16 residues. DNA for the CDR3: TGCGCCAGCAGCCAAGGGGACAGGGCCGGCAATCAGCCCCAGCATTTT. Protein: CASSQGDRAGNQPQHF.

This clone showed up just once. The J gene is TRBJ2-7, the V gene TRBV7-3; TRBD1 aligns across 8 bases. Germline V gene sequence: CDR1 SGHTA, CDR2 FQGTGA. The CDR3 is 15 amino acids. V dropped 3 bases and J dropped 3; count of bases not matched to a gene: 7. The CDR3 region is CASSFRPGQDYEQYF. CDR3 nucleotides: TGTGCCAGCAGCTTTAGACCGGGACAGGACTACGAGCAGTACTTC.

CDR3 residues: CASSDHEGAPGNEQFF. Here the CDR3 DNA reads TGTGCCAGCAGTGATCACGAAGGGGCCCCTGGGAATGAGCAGTTCTTC. The rearrangement joins TRBV6-4 to TRBJ2-1; a possible D gene is TRBD1 (5 bases). Germline V gene sequence: CDR1 MRHNA, CDR2 SNTAGT. V was cut by 3 bases and J by 7 bases, with 19 bases left in between. The CDR3 consists of 16 residues.

The V call is TRBV6-2 or TRBV6-3, the J call TRBJ2-1, with 14 bases fitting TRBD2. V was pared by 2 bases and J by 8 bases, with 2 bases of the junction left unmatched. CDR1 and CDR2 (germline): MNHEY, SVGEGT. The CDR3 spans 15 residues. CDR3 residues: CASSYRGLAGDEQFF. The CDR3 DNA sequence: TGTGCCAGCAGTTACCGGGGACTAGCGGGGGATGAGCAGTTCTTC.

This rearrangement joins TRBV3-1 (or the pseudogene TRBV3-2) to TRBJ1-1, with no clear D. Germline V gene sequence: CDR1 LGHDT, CDR2 YNNKEL (reference sequence). V was trimmed by 0 bases and J by 1 base, leaving 6 bases between them. The CDR3 loop spans 14 amino acids. CDR3 residues: CASSQDRSNTEAFF. The CDR3 DNA is TGTGCCAGCAGCCAAGACCGTTCGAACACTGAAGCTTTCTTT.

The rearrangement links TRBV30 to TRBJ2-7, with no clear D. CDR3 length equals 12 residues. The germline gives CDR1 GTSNPN, CDR2 SVGIG (reference sequence). V shed 0 bases and J shed 4 bases, with 7 bases lying between them. The DNA for the CDR3 is TGTGCCTGGAGTGTAGGCAGTTACGAGCAGTACTTC. The encoded protein is CAWSVGSYEQYF.

This chain links TRBV11-3 with TRBJ2-2, with 7 nucleotides matching TRBD2. CDR1 is SGHNT, CDR2 YENEEA, per germline. The CDR3 contains 15 residues. V shed 5 bases, J shed 7 bases, and the junction held 10 bases outside the gene matches. The chain's CDR3 is CASSHRTRTSGELFF. The CDR3 DNA reads as TGTGCCAGCAGCCACCGGACAAGGACTAGCGGGGAGCTGTTTTTT.

The chain is built from TRBV30 and TRBJ1-3; D remains unclear. V was trimmed by 0 bases and J by 8 bases, leaving 11 bases between them. Per germline, CDR1 GTSNPN and CDR2 SVGIG (reference sequence). The CDR3 consists of 13 residues. The CDR3: CAWSVRARDTIYF. For the CDR3, the DNA is TGTGCCTGGAGTGTACGCGCCAGAGACACCATATATTTT.

V gene TRBV6-1 combines with J gene TRBJ1-5; no clear D. Germline CDR1 and CDR2: MNHNS and SASEGT. V lost 6 bases, J lost 7 bases, and 19 bases lay in between. The CDR3 has 15 amino acids. The CDR3 region is CASRPPEGTGQPQHF. Written as DNA, the CDR3 is TGTGCCAGCAGGCCACCCGAGGGAACGGGGCAGCCCCAGCATTTT.

The rearrangement links TRBV7-2 to TRBJ1-1; 9 nucleotides line up with TRBD1. Per the germline V gene, CDR1 is SGHTA and CDR2 is FQGNSA. The CDR3 spans 15 residues. After removal of 8 bases from V and 0 bases from J, the junction contained 7 bases not matched to a gene. The CDR3 DNA reads TGTGCCAGCCGTACAGGGGGCGGGGTGAACACTGAAGCTTTCTTT. This sequence encodes CASRTGGGVNTEAFF.

V usage is TRBV21-1 and J usage is TRBJ1-2; the table assigns TRBD1, which was not confirmed against the DNA. TRBV21-1 is a documented pseudogene. There are 16 residues in the CDR3. The CDR3 nucleotides are TGTGCCAGCAGCAAAGAGGGGAAGGGGTTGGGCTATGGCTACACCTTC. Encoded protein: CASSKEGKGLGYGYTF.

The chain is built from TRBV5-6 and TRBJ1-2, with unresolved D. Trimming shortened V by 4 bases and J by 2 bases, and 15 bases separated the two germline ends. Germline lookup yields CDR1 SGHDT and CDR2 YYEEEE. CDR3 size: 15 residues. For the CDR3, the DNA is TGTGCCAGCAGCCCCCGGGTTAGGGCCAACTATGGCTACACCTTC. Its translation is CASSPRVRANYGYTF.

This chain joins TRBV6-5 and TRBJ1-2; 7 nucleotides match TRBD1. The CDR3 has 14 amino acids. Germline CDR1 is MNHEY and CDR2 is SVGAGI. The V gene end was trimmed by 6 bases and the J gene end by 2 bases; junction bases not matched to a gene: 6. This CDR3 is CASRSPTGNYGYTF. In DNA form, the CDR3 reads TGTGCCAGCAGATCCCCGACAGGGAACTATGGCTACACCTTC.

The chain carries TRBV29-1 and TRBJ2-1; TRBD1 aligns across 9 bases. Trimming cost V 1 base and J 13 bases; bases outside gene matches: 5. Germline V gene sequence: CDR1 SQVTM, CDR2 ANQGSEA. The CDR3 runs to 12 residues. CDR3 sequence reads: CSVEVDRGIQFF. CDR3 DNA: TGCAGCGTTGAAGTAGACAGGGGGATTCAGTTCTTC.

The rearrangement uses TRBV19 and TRBJ1-2; 7 nucleotides match TRBD1. Per the germline V gene, CDR1 is LNHDA and CDR2 is SQIVND (reference sequence). The V and J ends lost 5 bases and 1 base, in that order; junction bases with no gene match: 4. The CDR3 has 14 residues. The CDR3 coding sequence is TGTGCCAGTAGTTTGGACAGGAGTAACTATGGCTACACCTTC. Residues: CASSLDRSNYGYTF.

The chain links TRBV3-1 (or the pseudogene TRBV3-2) to TRBJ1-2, with 9 bases matching TRBD1. Losses at the gene ends were 1 base for V and 4 bases for J; bases not matched to a gene: 7. Germline assignment: CDR1 LGHDT and CDR2 YNNKEL (reference sequence). CDR3 length: 16 amino acids. CDR3 amino acids: CASSQATGGWVYGYTF. Here the CDR3 DNA reads TGTGCCAGCAGCCAAGCAACAGGGGGCTGGGTCTATGGCTACACCTTC.

This chain uses TRBV7-9 with TRBJ1-2; a possible D gene is TRBD1 (5 bases). Trimming stripped 5 bases from V and 10 bases from J, with 17 bases between. The CDR3 has 13 residues. CDR1 SEHNR and CDR2 FQNEAQ come from the germline V gene (reference sequence). The CDR3 protein is CASSLEGSKNYTF. In DNA, the CDR3 is TGTGCCAGCAGCCTAGAGGGGTCTAAGAACTACACCTTC.